The source of this TCR beta chain is a study of T-cell reconstitution after alpha-beta-depleted transplantation in children. General study results and limits: Certain patients had high TCRbeta diversity at day 60, and it came from recipient T cells and thymic progenitors that survived. Alpha-beta T cells present about two months after transplant were reported to originate from several hundred expanded graft clones. Fresh T-cell production supplied most of the T-cell counts and diversity seen one year after transplant.

This clonotype has a count of ten or more. Its antigen is currently unknown. Looked up from germline, CDR1 is MNHNS and CDR2 is SASEGT. Trimming removed 6 bases at V and 2 bases at J, with 8 bases between. The CDR3 has 13 amino acids. Unique molecular identifiers tagged the TCRbeta library. MiXCR, run by TCRdb on the PCR reads, gives a single entry per CDR3 protein. The sample records 280,000 or so distinct CDR3 sequences, under 14% being singletons. This TCR came from a male patient under 10 years old who had a stem cell transplant for chronic granulomatous disease, so the T cells may come from the graft donor. V usage is TRBV6-1 and J usage is TRBJ2-1; D uncertain. The sequencing here drew on peripheral blood, taken 180 days after TCRalphabeta/CD19-depleted stem cell transplant. CDR3 bases: TGTGCCAGCAGAAAGGCAACCTACAATGAGCAGTTCTTC. Its translation: CASRKATYNEQFF.